This T cell receptor beta chain is from a study of blood T cell repertoires in COVID-19. CDR1 is SNHLY and CDR2 is FYNNEI in the germline V gene. Germline trimming cut 7 bases from V and 4 bases from J; bases unmatched to any gene: 3. The CDR3 is made up of 12 amino acids. All enrollees were roughly 18 to 100 years old and from approximately 24 US areas. Cohorts were based on clinical histories the participants reported. Recovered Cohort 3 donors showed two negative PCRs, clearance, or symptom resolution. The assay was immunoSEQ multiplex PCR, and TCRdb's table has in-frame clones only and misses some. The data contain around 140,000 clones, 87% of them singletons.

Specimen: PBMCs or T cells enriched from blood (not recorded which). This sequence joins TRBV2 and TRBJ1-1; TRBD1 matches at 7 bases. This clonotype was sampled from a man aged 60 to 69 who had recovered from COVID-19. The CDR3 bases are TGTGCCAGCAAGCCAGGGGGCACTGAAGCTTTCTTT. It translates to CASKPGGTEAFF.